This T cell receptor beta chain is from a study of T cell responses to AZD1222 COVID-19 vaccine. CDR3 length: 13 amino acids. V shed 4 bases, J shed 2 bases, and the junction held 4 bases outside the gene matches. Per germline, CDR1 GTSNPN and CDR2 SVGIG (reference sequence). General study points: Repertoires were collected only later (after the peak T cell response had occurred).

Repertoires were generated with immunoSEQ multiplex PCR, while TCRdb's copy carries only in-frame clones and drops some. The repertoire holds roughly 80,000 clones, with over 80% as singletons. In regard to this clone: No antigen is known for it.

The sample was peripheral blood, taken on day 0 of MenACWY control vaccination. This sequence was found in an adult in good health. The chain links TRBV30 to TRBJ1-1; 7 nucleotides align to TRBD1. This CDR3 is CAWKDRLNTEAFF. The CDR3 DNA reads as TGTGCCTGGAAGGACAGGCTTAACACTGAAGCTTTCTTT.